Following are 5 T cell receptor beta chains from one sample sequenced in a study of blood T cell repertoires in COVID-19. The repertoire was sequenced with immunoSEQ multiplex PCR; TCRdb's copy has only in-frame clones and lacks some. The sample holds approximately 250,000 clones, roughly 86% seen once. The sequenced sample consisted of peripheral blood. The receptors here all came from a man aged 40-50 years with active or convalescent COVID-19.

This chain connects TRBV19 to TRBJ2-1, with 9 positions matching TRBD1. Germline V CDR1 and CDR2: LNHDA, SQIVND (reference sequence). CDR3 length: 18 residues. The junction had 18 bases not matched to a gene; V was cut back by 8 bases and J by 4 bases. CDR3 sequence (DNA): TGTGCCAGTTTCACAGGGGGCCCCTTTCCGCCCCATTACAATGAGCAGTTCTTC. Protein sequence: CASFTGGPFPPHYNEQFF.

About this clone: A junction end diverges from the germline sequence, so it may reflect a read error. The V gene is TRBV5-3, the J gene TRBJ1-5; D unclear. TRBV5-3 qualifies as an ORF whose function is uncertain. The CDR3 loop spans 8 amino acids. CDR3 residues: CANKPQHF. CDR3 bases: TGTGCCAATAAGCCCCAGCATTTT.

The V call is TRBV12-5, the J call TRBJ1-2, with D possibly matching TRBD1 (6 bases). Germline values: CDR1 LGHNT, CDR2 FRNRAP. This CDR3 is built from 14 residues. V gave up 2 bases and J gave up 6 bases, with 13 bases separating them. The CDR3 region is CASGLTGGGHGYTF. The CDR3 DNA is TGTGCTAGTGGTTTGACGGGCGGGGGGCATGGCTACACCTTC.

The V and J genes are TRBV6-5 and TRBJ2-1; D uncertain. Germline V CDR1 and CDR2: MNHEY, SVGAGI. V was cut by 6 bases and J by 3 bases, with 9 bases left in between. The CDR3 totals 13 residues. The CDR3 region has the DNA TGTGCCAGCAGAGCCTCATACTACAATGAGCAGTTCTTC. Translated, it gives CASRASYYNEQFF.

The rearrangement links TRBV4-1 to TRBJ1-5, with 8 nucleotides matching TRBD1. The germline CDR1 and CDR2 sequences are MGHRA and YSYEKL. The ends lost 4 bases at V and 3 bases at J; junction bases unmatched: 5. This CDR3 is 15 amino acids long. The CDR3 sequence: CASSRRTGPNQPQHF. In DNA form, the CDR3 reads TGCGCCAGCAGCCGTAGGACAGGGCCCAATCAGCCCCAGCATTTT.